These 17 T cell receptor beta chains share one sample of origin, sequenced in a study of blood T cell repertoires in COVID-19. Clones were read by immunoSEQ multiplex PCR, and TCRdb kept only the in-frame ones, dropping some. This table holds 130,000 to 150,000 clones, less than 90% found once. Source material: peripheral blood. All receptors come from a human donor in a cohort sampled during active COVID-19.

This chain joins TRBV7-9 and TRBJ2-1; TRBD2 agrees at 14 bases. V was clipped by 5 bases and J by 7 bases; unmatched bases: 10. The CDR3 runs 17 residues. Germline CDR1 is SEHNR and CDR2 is FQNEAQ (reference sequence). CDR3 region: CASSQGLAGEERNEQFF. The CDR3 DNA reads as TGTGCCAGCAGCCAGGGACTAGCGGGGGAAGAGAGGAATGAGCAGTTCTTC.

The rearrangement joins TRBV15 to TRBJ2-5; perhaps TRBD2 as D (6 bases). The germline gives CDR1 LNHNV, CDR2 YYDKDF (reference sequence). V was pared by 1 base and J by 4 bases, with 19 bases between. The CDR3 totals 17 residues. The CDR3 region is CATSRGDGGQGGETQYF. CDR3 in DNA: TGTGCCACCAGCAGAGGGGATGGAGGGCAGGGTGGAGAGACCCAGTACTTC.

This sequence joins TRBV30 and TRBJ1-1; D uncertain. The germline V gene encodes CDR1 GTSNPN and CDR2 SVGIG (reference sequence). CDR3 length: 14 amino acids. V was trimmed by 0 bases and J by 1 base, leaving 9 bases between them. CDR3 coding DNA: TGTGCCTGGAGTGTATGGGCCGCGAACACTGAAGCTTTCTTT. Translated: CAWSVWAANTEAFF.

The genes are TRBV27 and TRBJ1-5; D call uncertain. The CDR3 is 14 amino acids. Germline V gives CDR1 MNHEY, CDR2 SMNVEV (reference sequence). Trimming removed 1 base at V and 1 base at J, with 5 bases between. CDR3 in DNA: TGTGCCAGCAGTTTATGGCGGAGCAATCAGCCCCAGCATTTT. Protein sequence: CASSLWRSNQPQHF.

V gene TRBV15 combines with J gene TRBJ1-2; D possibly corresponds to TRBD1 (6 bases). In germline, CDR1 is LNHNV, CDR2 YYDKDF (reference sequence). The CDR3 is 15 residues long. The V and J ends lost 0 bases and 4 bases respectively, with 12 bases between them. CDR3 protein: CATSRDSGRGYGYTF. The DNA for the CDR3 is TGTGCCACCAGCAGAGATTCCGGCAGGGGCTATGGCTACACCTTC.

This rearrangement joins TRBV5-1 to TRBJ2-1; 12 bases fit TRBD2. The CDR3 spans 16 residues. Looked up from germline, CDR1 is SGHRS and CDR2 is YFSETQ. With 0 bases clipped from V and 8 bases from J, the junction kept 6 bases outside the gene matches. CDR3: CASSLALAGGPDEQFF. The CDR3 DNA follows: TGCGCCAGCAGCTTGGCGCTAGCGGGGGGGCCCGATGAGCAGTTCTTC.

This chain connects TRBV24-1 to TRBJ1-5; a weak D match, TRBD1 (6 bases). This CDR3 has 15 amino acids. CDR1 KGHDR and CDR2 SFDVKD come from the germline V gene. The V end lost 3 bases, the J end lost 6 bases, and 14 bases lay between the germline ends. The CDR3 sequence is CATSDLQGPAQPQHF. CDR3 in DNA: TGTGCCACCAGTGATCTACAGGGCCCCGCTCAGCCCCAGCATTTT.

The rearrangement links TRBV5-4 to TRBJ2-7; TRBD1 aligns across 8 bases. The CDR3 has 15 amino acids. After removal of 4 bases from V and 2 bases from J, the junction contained 8 bases not matched to a gene. The germline CDR1 and CDR2 sequences are SGHNT and YYREEE (reference sequence). CDR3 sequence: CASSAGQAETYEQYF. The CDR3 DNA sequence: TGTGCCAGCAGCGCGGGACAGGCAGAAACCTACGAGCAGTACTTC.

The CDR3 spells CASSQGPGNQPQHF. The CDR3 nucleotides read TGCGCCAGCAGCCAAGGGCCAGGAAATCAGCCCCAGCATTTT. The chain employs TRBV4-3 and TRBJ1-5; D gene uncertain. This CDR3 is 14 amino acids long. CDR1 LGHNA and CDR2 YSLEER come from the germline V gene. The germline V and J ends were trimmed by 1 base and 4 bases, with 8 bases remaining between them.

The V gene is TRBV13, the J gene TRBJ2-1; 9 bases fit TRBD2. This CDR3 comprises 13 residues. Per the germline V gene, CDR1 is PRHDT and CDR2 is FYEKMQ (reference sequence). The V gene end was trimmed by 7 bases and the J gene end by 7 bases; junction bases not matched to a gene: 5. CDR3 sequence reads: CASTLSGRNEQFF. The DNA of the CDR3 is TGTGCCAGCACCCTCAGCGGGAGGAATGAGCAGTTCTTC. Variable domain in full (rest from reference TRBV13 and TRBJ2-1): AAGVIQSPRHLIKEKRETATLKCYPIPRHDTVYWYQQGPGQDPQFLISFYEKMQSDKGSIPDRFSAQQFSDYHSELNMSSLELGDSALYFCASTLSGRNEQFFGPGTRLTVL.

The genes are TRBV6-2 or TRBV6-3 and TRBJ2-1; 7 positions agree with TRBD1. CDR3 length: 17 amino acids. After removal of 6 bases from V and 4 bases from J, the junction contained 15 bases not matched to a gene. Germline CDR1 is MNHEY and CDR2 is SVGEGT. CDR3 coding DNA: TGTGCCAGCAGCCCCACAATCCCCGGGACAGTATACAATGAGCAGTTCTTC. It translates to CASSPTIPGTVYNEQFF.

CDR3: CASSLVAQETQYF. CDR3 in DNA: TGTGCCAGCAGCTTAGTGGCACAAGAGACCCAGTACTTC. This chain joins TRBV11-3 and TRBJ2-5; D is unresolved. The length of the CDR3 is 13 residues. Trimming removed 1 base from V and 2 bases from J, with 5 bases in between. The V gene's germline CDR1 is SGHNT and CDR2 YENEEA.

CDR3 region: CASSQPRAGGNEKLFF. The CDR3 nucleotides read TGTGCCAGCAGCCAACCACGGGCGGGAGGAAATGAAAAACTGTTTTTT. The rearrangement links TRBV3-1 (or the pseudogene TRBV3-2) to TRBJ1-4; D unresolved. V was clipped by 2 bases and J by 5 bases, with 15 bases between them. Looked up from germline, CDR1 is LGHDT and CDR2 is YNNKEL (reference sequence). The CDR3 covers 16 residues.

The chain couples TRBV18 to TRBJ2-2; no reliable D call. V lost 3 bases, J lost 4 bases, and 9 bases lay in between. The CDR3 is made up of 14 amino acids. Germline lookup yields CDR1 KGHSH and CDR2 LQKENI. The CDR3 DNA follows: TGTGCCAGCTCACCGTCCTGGAGCACCGGGGAGCTGTTTTTT. It codes for CASSPSWSTGELFF.

The chain couples TRBV18 to TRBJ1-1; D remains unclear. Trimming removed 2 bases at V and 3 bases at J, with 13 bases between. Germline values: CDR1 KGHSH, CDR2 LQKENI. The CDR3 has 15 residues. The CDR3 bases are TGTGCCAGCTCACCAAACACTAGGACCTACACTGAAGCTTTCTTT. Its protein is CASSPNTRTYTEAFF.

This chain joins TRBV7-2 and TRBJ1-2; TRBD1 might be the D (6 bases). The CDR3 has 15 amino acids. The V end was cut by 1 base, the J end by 7 bases, with 16 bases between. Looked up from germline, CDR1 is SGHTA and CDR2 is FQGNSA. Here the CDR3 reads CASSLGEQGPGGYTF. In DNA, the CDR3 is TGTGCCAGCAGCTTAGGGGAGCAGGGGCCAGGTGGCTACACCTTC.

V usage is TRBV6-2 or TRBV6-3 and J usage is TRBJ2-6; perhaps TRBD1 as D (5 bases). The ends were cut back, 5 bases at V and 2 bases at J, with 10 bases in the middle. CDR3 length: 15 amino acids. Germline loops: CDR1 MNHEY, CDR2 SVGEGT. CDR3 sequence reads: CASSPSGPGANVLTF. In DNA, the CDR3 is TGTGCCAGCAGTCCCTCAGGGCCTGGGGCCAACGTCCTGACTTTC.